The clone carrying this TCR beta chain was observed a handful of times. What it binds is not known. The data originate from a study of beta chain features in type 1 diabetes. Whole-study findings and limits: Insertions at VDJ junctions were less frequent in type 1 diabetes patients. These patients also deleted more nucleotides at the same junctions. A moderate, significant TCRB CDR3 shortening appeared in type 1 diabetes across four CD4+ subsets.

All of the isolated RNA was reverse transcribed, so expressed TCRB transcripts were sequenced. Data came from immunoSEQ multiplex PCR; TCRdb stores just in-frame clones and leaves some out. The sample consists of 600,000 to 650,000 clones, around 15% of them appearing once. CD45RO/CCR7/CD25/CD127/CD95/CD27 separated CD4+ naive, central memory, regulatory and stem cell-like memory cells by sorting. Purity (above 98%) was reached by all sorted populations. V was cut by 1 base and J by 5 bases, with 1 base left in between. Per germline, CDR1 SGHKS and CDR2 YYEKEE (reference sequence). This CDR3 is 11 amino acids long.

The sequencing sample was made of naive CD4+ T cells from blood. The TCR was taken from a man aged 18 to 29 in good health. This chain joins TRBV5-5 and TRBJ2-1; D gene unclear. The chain's CDR3 is CASSLHNEQFF. The CDR3 DNA reads as TGTGCCAGCAGCTTGCACAATGAGCAGTTCTTC.